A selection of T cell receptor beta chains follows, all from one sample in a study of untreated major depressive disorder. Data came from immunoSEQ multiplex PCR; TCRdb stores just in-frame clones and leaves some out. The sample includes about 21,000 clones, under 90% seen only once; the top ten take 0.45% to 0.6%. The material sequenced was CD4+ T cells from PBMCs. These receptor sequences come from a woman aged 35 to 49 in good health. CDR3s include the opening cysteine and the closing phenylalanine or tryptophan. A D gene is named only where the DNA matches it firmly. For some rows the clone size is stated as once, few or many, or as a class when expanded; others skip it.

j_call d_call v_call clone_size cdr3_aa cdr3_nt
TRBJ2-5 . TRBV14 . CASSQLVRTSYF TGTGCCAGCAGCCAACTGGTGCGCACTAGCTACTTC
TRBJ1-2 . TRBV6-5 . CASSRPENYGYTF TGTGCCAGCAGCAGACCTGAAAATTATGGCTACACCTTC
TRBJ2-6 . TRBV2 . CASSDLRGVSGANVLTF TGTGCCAGCAGCGACTTACGGGGCGTCTCTGGGGCCAACGTCCTGACTTTC
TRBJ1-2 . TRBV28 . CASRMDANYGYTF TGTGCCAGCAGGATGGATGCGAACTATGGCTACACCTTC
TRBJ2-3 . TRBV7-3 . CASSTSLRDPGDTQYF TGTGCCAGCAGCACTAGCCTCCGGGACCCGGGGGATACGCAGTATTTT
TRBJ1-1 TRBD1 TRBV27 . CASSGQGAGFMITEAFF TGTGCCAGCTCGGGACAGGGGGCAGGTTTTATGATTACTGAAGCTTTCTTT
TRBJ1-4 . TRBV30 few CAWSRMSDEKLFF TGTGCCTGGAGCCGGATGAGTGATGAAAAACTGTTTTTT
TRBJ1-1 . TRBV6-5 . CASSYTGDLGTEAFF TGTGCCAGCAGTTACACCGGGGACCTGGGCACTGAAGCTTTCTTT
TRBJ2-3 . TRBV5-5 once CASSLLPKTGSGTDTQYF TGTGCCAGCAGCTTGCTCCCTAAAACAGGGAGTGGCACAGATACGCAGTATTTT
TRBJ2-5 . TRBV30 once CAWSRRDSETQYF TGTGCCTGGAGTAGACGGGACTCAGAGACCCAGTACTTC
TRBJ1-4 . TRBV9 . CASSSGSRLNEKLFF TGTGCCAGCAGCTCAGGGAGTCGCTTAAATGAAAAACTGTTTTTT
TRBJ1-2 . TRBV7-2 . CASSRDNYGYTF TGTGCCAGCAGCCGGGATAACTATGGCTACACCTTC
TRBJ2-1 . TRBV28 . CASRQTSSYNEQFF TGTGCCAGCAGGCAGACTAGCTCCTACAATGAGCAGTTCTTC
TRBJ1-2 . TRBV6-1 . CASSEDGSRNGYTF TGTGCCAGCAGTGAAGATGGGAGTCGGAATGGCTACACCTTC
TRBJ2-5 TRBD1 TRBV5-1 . CASSLQSTGSETQYF TGCGCCAGCAGCCTACAATCGACAGGGTCGGAGACCCAGTACTTC
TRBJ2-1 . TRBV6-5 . CASTPTTHNEQFF TGTGCCAGCACGCCGACCACGCACAATGAGCAGTTCTTC
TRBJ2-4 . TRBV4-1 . CASSQLLVAKNIQYF TGCGCCAGCAGCCAACTGCTAGTAGCCAAAAACATTCAGTACTTC
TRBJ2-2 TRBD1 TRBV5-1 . CASRPGQGTGELFF TGCGCCAGCCGACCGGGACAGGGCACCGGGGAGCTGTTTTTT
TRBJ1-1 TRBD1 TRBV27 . CASTKQGMGNTEAFF TGTGCCAGCACGAAACAGGGGATGGGAAACACTGAAGCTTTCTTT
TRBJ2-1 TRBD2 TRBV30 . CAWSKTREIEQFF TGTGCCTGGAGTAAAACGCGGGAGATTGAGCAGTTCTTC
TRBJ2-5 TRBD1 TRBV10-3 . CAISDDLAGGLETQYF TGTGCCATCAGTGATGATCTGGCAGGGGGCTTAGAGACCCAGTACTTC
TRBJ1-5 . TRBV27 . CASRLDGSGTPQHF TGTGCCAGCAGGCTGGACGGGTCCGGGACGCCCCAGCATTTT
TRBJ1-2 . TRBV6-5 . CASSPRTYYGYTF TGTGCCAGCAGCCCCAGGACCTACTATGGCTACACCTTC
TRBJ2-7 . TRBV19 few CASSITGLSYEQYF TGTGCCAGTAGTATTACAGGGCTCTCCTACGAGCAGTACTTC
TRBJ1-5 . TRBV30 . CAWSFGPPPQHF TGTGCCTGGAGTTTTGGACCGCCGCCCCAGCATTTT
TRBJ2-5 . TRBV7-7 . CASSLGRTYQETQYF TGTGCCAGCAGCTTAGGTCGCACATACCAAGAGACCCAGTACTTC
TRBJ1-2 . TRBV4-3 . CASSQEIRGDYGYTF TGCGCCAGCAGCCAAGAGATTCGAGGGGACTATGGCTACACCTTC
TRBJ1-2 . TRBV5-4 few CASSWEQANNTF TGTGCCAGCAGCTGGGAACAGGCCAATAACACCTTC
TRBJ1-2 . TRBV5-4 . CASSHTTGGNYGYTF TGTGCCAGCAGCCACACCACGGGAGGGAACTATGGCTACACCTTC
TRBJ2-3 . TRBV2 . CASSRFLVTDTQYF TGTGCCAGCAGTCGGTTTCTGGTCACAGATACGCAGTATTTT
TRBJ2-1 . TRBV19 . CASARGLGPYNEQFF TGTGCCAGTGCCCGGGGTTTAGGACCCTACAATGAGCAGTTCTTC
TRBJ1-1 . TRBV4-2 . CASRPDRMNTEAFF TGTGCCAGCAGACCTGACAGAATGAACACTGAAGCTTTCTTT
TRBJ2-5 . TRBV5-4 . CASSALVRDNKETQYF TGTGCCAGCAGCGCCCTTGTCCGGGACAATAAAGAGACCCAGTACTTC
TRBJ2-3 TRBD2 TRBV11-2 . CASSLEGLAAADTQYF TGTGCCAGCAGCTTGGAGGGACTAGCGGCCGCAGATACGCAGTATTTT
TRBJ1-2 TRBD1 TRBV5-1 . CASSSQGQGGNYGYTF TGCGCCAGCAGCTCCCAAGGACAGGGCGGCAACTATGGCTACACCTTC
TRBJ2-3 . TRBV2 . CASRGDTTDTQYF TGTGCCAGCAGGGGGGACACCACAGATACGCAGTATTTT
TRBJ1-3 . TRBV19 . CASSIPTWGNTIYF TGTGCCAGTAGTATCCCCACCTGGGGGAACACCATATATTTT
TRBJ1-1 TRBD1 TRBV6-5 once CASSLQGASPTEAFF TGTGCCAGCAGTTTACAGGGGGCCAGTCCCACTGAAGCTTTCTTT
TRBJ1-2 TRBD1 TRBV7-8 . CASSTRTGAVANYGYTF TGTGCCAGCAGCACTCGGACAGGGGCGGTGGCTAACTATGGCTACACCTTC
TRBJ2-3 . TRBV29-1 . CSVALSGLSTDTQYF TGCAGCGTGGCCCTTAGCGGATTAAGCACAGATACGCAGTATTTT